This is a list of T cell receptor beta chains from one sample in a study of CD8+CD57+ T cells in acquired aplastic anemia. TCRdb independently ran MiXCR on the reads; one entry per CDR3 protein. The sample lists 60,000 or so distinct CDR3 sequences; over 45% were seen once. Material: sorted CD4+, CD8+, or CD8+CD57+ T cells (not recorded which) from PBMCs. These receptors originate from a human donor in good health, serving as a control. The CDR3 runs from the conserved cysteine through the conserved F or W.

TRBJ1-2	TRBV29-1	CSVGDWGDYGYTF
TRBJ1-2	TRBV20-1	CSQGTGDGYTF
TRBJ2-7	TRBV6-1	CASSPWGAYEQYF
TRBJ2-7	TRBV30	CAWGSSYEQYF
TRBJ2-3	TRBV15	CATSRGQEGADTQYF
TRBJ1-1	TRBV6-1	CASRAGGQRGTEAFF
TRBJ2-5	TRBV7-8	CASSFGGPQETQYF
TRBJ1-1	TRBV10-3	CAISAHQGQGLNTEAFF
TRBJ2-1	TRBV7-2	CASSLAGGRDEQFF
TRBJ2-1	TRBV5-1	CASSSPSGQYNEQFF
TRBJ1-2	TRBV9	CASSQGTGINYGYTF
TRBJ2-7	TRBV9	CASSVGLFSYEQYF
TRBJ1-5	TRBV6-1	CASSESRTTYSNQPQHF
TRBJ1-1	TRBV19	CASVARVDTEAFF
TRBJ2-1	TRBV7-2	CASSLNGGNEQFF
TRBJ1-3	TRBV27	CATKKQGGNTIYF
TRBJ2-3	TRBV7-6	CASSSRVPDTQYF